The text below deals with one T cell receptor beta chain. Antigen: not known. The entry originates in a study of OX40 agonist ivuxolimab in advanced cancers. Across the whole study: Ivuxolimab is an agonistic anti-OX40 (CD134) antibody, and patients were treated with it. Study-wide results and limits: Clonal expansion from baseline to week 6 occurred in both CD4+ and CD8+ T cells.

This table comes from immunoSEQ multiplex PCR, and its TCRdb copy is limited to in-frame clones, with some not included. The table shows about 68,000 clones, with roughly nine tenths occurring only once. The CDR3 length is 15 residues. V was shortened by 2 bases and J by 2 bases, with 10 bases between the two germline ends. Germline V gene sequence: CDR1 MNHNY, CDR2 SVGAGI (reference sequence). The TCR was taken from an adult with an advanced solid tumor such as melanoma, head and neck, liver or kidney cancer. The source material was CD4+ or CD8+ T cells sorted from blood, sampled in a trial of the OX40 agonist ivuxolimab. The chain carries TRBV6-6 and TRBJ1-5, with D perhaps matching TRBD1 (6 bases). CDR3 sequence reads: CASSYAGAGNQPQHF. In DNA form, the CDR3 reads TGTGCCAGCAGTTACGCGGGGGCCGGCAATCAGCCCCAGCATTTT.